This T cell receptor beta chain was profiled in a study of T cell changes during pregnancy in multiple sclerosis. The germline V gene encodes CDR1 SNHLY and CDR2 FYNNEI. V lost 7 bases, J lost 6 bases, and 1 base stayed unmatched. The CDR3 is 13 residues long. Libraries were prepared by immunoSEQ multiplex PCR; TCRdb keeps only in-frame clonotypes and omits some of them. Of around 92,000 clones in the sample, approximately 94% were seen once. The genes are TRBV2 and TRBJ2-2, with TRBD1 matching 11 bases. This TCR derives from a female donor with multiple sclerosis, enrolled in a pregnancy study. Sequencing was performed on peripheral blood, taken in the third trimester of pregnancy. This CDR3 is CASKGQGAGELFF. The CDR3 coding sequence is TGTGCCAGCAAGGGACAGGGGGCCGGGGAGCTGTTTTTT.